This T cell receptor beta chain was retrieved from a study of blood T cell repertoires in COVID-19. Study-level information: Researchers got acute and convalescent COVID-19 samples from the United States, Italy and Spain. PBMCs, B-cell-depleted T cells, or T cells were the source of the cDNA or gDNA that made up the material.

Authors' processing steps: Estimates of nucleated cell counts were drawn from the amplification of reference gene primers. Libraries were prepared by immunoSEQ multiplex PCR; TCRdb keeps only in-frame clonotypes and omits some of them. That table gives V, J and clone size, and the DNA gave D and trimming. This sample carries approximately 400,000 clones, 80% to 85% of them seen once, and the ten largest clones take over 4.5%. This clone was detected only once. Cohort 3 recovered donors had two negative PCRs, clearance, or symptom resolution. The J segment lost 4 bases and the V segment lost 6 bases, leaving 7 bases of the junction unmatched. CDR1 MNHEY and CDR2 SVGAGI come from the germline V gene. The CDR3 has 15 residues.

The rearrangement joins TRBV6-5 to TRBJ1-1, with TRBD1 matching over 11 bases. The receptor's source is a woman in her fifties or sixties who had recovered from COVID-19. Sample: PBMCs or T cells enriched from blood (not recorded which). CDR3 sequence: CASSRDRGRATEAFF. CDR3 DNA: TGTGCCAGCAGCCGGGACAGGGGGAGGGCCACTGAAGCTTTCTTT.